One sample yielded the 14 T cell receptor beta chains listed below, sequenced in a study of cytomegalovirus exposure and HLA in healthy donors. TCRdb keeps only in-frame clones here, not all; method: immunoSEQ multiplex PCR. Counted here are 200,000 to 250,000 clones, 80% to 85% occurring once; the ten biggest clones make up about 14%. The sequencing sample was made of PBMCs. The receptors derive from a woman in her thirties in good health and CMV-seropositive.

The chain employs TRBV12-5 and TRBJ1-2; D ambiguous. The V end lost 3 bases, the J end lost 0 bases, and 17 bases lay between the germline ends. Germline V CDR1 and CDR2: LGHNT, FRNRAP. This CDR3 is built from 17 residues. The CDR3 DNA reads TGTGCTAGTGGTTTCTCACTACTGACAACTTCTAACTATGGCTACACCTTC. This translates into CASGFSLLTTSNYGYTF.

V usage is TRBV30 and J usage is TRBJ2-2; 13 nucleotides align to TRBD2. J lost 6 bases, V lost 5 bases, and 6 bases had no gene match. Germline V gene data show CDR1 as GTSNPN and CDR2 as SVGIG (reference sequence). CDR3 size: 15 residues. CDR3 protein: CAWRTGLAGPGELFF. In DNA form, the CDR3 reads TGTGCCTGGCGGACGGGACTAGCGGGACCCGGGGAGCTGTTTTTT.

V is TRBV29-1 and J is TRBJ1-1; no definite D call. In germline, CDR1 is SQVTM, CDR2 ANQGSEA. Between the trimmed V and J ends, which lost 6 bases and 0 bases, there was a span of 14 bases. This CDR3 region has 14 residues. CDR3 nucleotides: TGCAGCGTCGAACCCCAGGCTATGAACACTGAAGCTTTCTTT. Translation gives CSVEPQAMNTEAFF.

This sequence joins TRBV13 and TRBJ2-2; possible D gene TRBD2, 6 bases. V dropped 3 bases and J dropped 7 bases, with 21 bases sitting between them. The CDR3 sequence is 17 residues long. Germline values: CDR1 PRHDT, CDR2 FYEKMQ (reference sequence). CDR3 sequence: CASSFGRGGNYIGELFF. The CDR3 DNA is TGTGCCAGCAGCTTCGGGCGAGGCGGGAATTATATCGGGGAGCTGTTTTTT.

The table lists this clone with a count of one. The CDR3 nucleotides are TGTGCCAGCAGCGGTCCCGGGATAAATGAAAAACTGTTTTTT. This codes for CASSGPGINEKLFF. V usage is TRBV9 and J usage is TRBJ1-4; D not certain. Germline loops: CDR1 SGDLS, CDR2 YYNGEE. The CDR3 has 14 residues. V lost 3 bases and J lost 5, with 11 bases in between.

This clone has just a few counts. The V call is TRBV27, the J call TRBJ1-5; TRBD1 is a possible D gene (5 bases). The CDR3 covers 14 residues. CDR1 is MNHEY, CDR2 SMNVEV, per germline (reference sequence). Trimming pared 5 bases from V and 3 bases from J, leaving 11 bases between. CDR3 loop: CASSHDSFNQPQHF. The DNA of the CDR3 is TGTGCCAGCAGTCACGACAGTTTCAATCAGCCCCAGCATTTT.

V usage is TRBV11-3 and J usage is TRBJ2-7; 9 bases align to TRBD2. Germline CDR1 is SGHNT and CDR2 is YENEEA. The length of the CDR3 is 16 residues. The V gene end was trimmed by 1 base and the J gene end by 3 bases; junction bases not matched to a gene: 7. The CDR3 bases are TGTGCCAGCAGCTTAGGTTTGGCTAGCGGGGTCTACGAGCAGTACTTC. Translating gives CASSLGLASGVYEQYF.

As DNA, the CDR3 is TGTGCCAGCAGCTTCGGCGGGCCCACAGATACGCAGTATTTT. The encoded protein is CASSFGGPTDTQYF. The chain couples TRBV7-2 to TRBJ2-3, with TRBD2 as a possible D gene (5 bases). With 3 bases removed from V and 2 bases from J, the gap between germline ends came to 9 bases. Germline lookup yields CDR1 SGHTA and CDR2 FQGNSA. CDR3 size: 14 residues.

The rearrangement joins TRBV2 to TRBJ2-2, with TRBD1 identical over 10 bases. The CDR3 is made up of 16 amino acids. The V gene end was trimmed by 3 bases and the J gene end by 2 bases; junction bases not matched to a gene: 3. CDR1 is SNHLY and CDR2 is FYNNEI in the germline V gene. The CDR3: CASSETGGYNTGELFF. The CDR3 coding sequence is TGTGCCAGCAGTGAGACAGGGGGCTACAACACCGGGGAGCTGTTTTTT.

The V and J genes are TRBV9 and TRBJ1-2; D gene uncertain. Trimming cost V 0 bases and J 4 bases, with 10 bases left between them. Germline assignment: CDR1 SGDLS and CDR2 YYNGEE. The CDR3 runs to 14 residues. The CDR3 bases are TGTGCCAGCAGCGTAGAGTCCGTGGGCTATGGCTACACCTTC. Translation gives CASSVESVGYGYTF.

DNA for the CDR3: TGTGCCAGCAGGACCTTAACGGGCATAGGAGGCTACACCTTC. It is translated as CASRTLTGIGGYTF. This chain joins TRBV6-5 and TRBJ1-2, with D hard to call. Trimming removed 6 bases at V and 8 bases at J, with 19 bases between. The CDR3 runs 14 residues. CDR1 is MNHEY and CDR2 is SVGAGI in the germline V gene.

The V gene is TRBV6-5, the J gene TRBJ2-3; 8 bases are a match to TRBD1. Germline lookup yields CDR1 MNHEY and CDR2 SVGAGI. CDR3 length: 14 residues. V lost 5 bases and J lost 6; bases outside the gene matches: 7. The CDR3 is CASSRTGRSDTQYF. Here the CDR3 DNA reads TGTGCCAGCAGTCGGACAGGGCGGTCCGATACGCAGTATTTT.

Remarks on this clone: Only one base separates this from a far larger clonotype, so it likely reflects a read error. The rearrangement joins TRBV7-9 to TRBJ2-1, with D hard to call. The ends were cut back, 2 bases at V and 7 bases at J, with 6 bases in the middle. In germline, CDR1 is SEHNR, CDR2 FQNEAQ (reference sequence). The CDR3 is 12 amino acids. CDR3 sequence (DNA): TGTGCCAGCAGCTTAAACGGGAATGAGCAGTTCTTC. Residues: CASSLNGNEQFF.

The rearrangement uses TRBV5-1 and TRBJ2-1; TRBD2 aligns across 9 bases. Germline CDR1 reads SGHRS; CDR2 reads YFSETQ. This CDR3 has 14 amino acids. Trimming at V came to 0 bases and at J to 9 bases, leaving 4 bases not matched to a gene. This chain's CDR3 is CASSLVAGDTEQFF. The CDR3 DNA reads as TGCGCCAGCAGCTTGGTAGCGGGAGATACTGAGCAGTTCTTC.